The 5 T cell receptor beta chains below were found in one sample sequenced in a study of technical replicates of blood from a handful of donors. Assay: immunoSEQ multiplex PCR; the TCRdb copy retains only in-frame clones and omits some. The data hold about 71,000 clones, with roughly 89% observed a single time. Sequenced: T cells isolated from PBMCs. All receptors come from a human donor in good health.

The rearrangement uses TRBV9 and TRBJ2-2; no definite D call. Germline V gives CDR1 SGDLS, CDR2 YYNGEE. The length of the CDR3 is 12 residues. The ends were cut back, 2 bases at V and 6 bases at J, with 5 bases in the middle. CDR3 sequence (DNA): TGTGCCAGCAGCGTCAGCGCCGGGGAGCTGTTTTTT. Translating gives CASSVSAGELFF.

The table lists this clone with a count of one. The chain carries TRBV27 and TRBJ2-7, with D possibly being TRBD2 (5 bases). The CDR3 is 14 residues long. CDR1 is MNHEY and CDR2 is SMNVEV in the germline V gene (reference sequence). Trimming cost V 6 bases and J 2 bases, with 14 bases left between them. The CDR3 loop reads CASSIIGSPYEQYF. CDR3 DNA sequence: TGTGCCAGCAGCATAATAGGGAGCCCCTACGAGCAGTACTTC.

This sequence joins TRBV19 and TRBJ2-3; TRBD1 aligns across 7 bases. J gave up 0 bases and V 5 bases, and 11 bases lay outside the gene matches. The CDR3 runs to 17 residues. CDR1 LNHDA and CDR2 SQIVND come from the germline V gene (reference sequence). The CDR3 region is CASSETMGQISTDTQYF. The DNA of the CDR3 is TGTGCCAGTAGTGAGACCATGGGACAGATTAGCACAGATACGCAGTATTTT.

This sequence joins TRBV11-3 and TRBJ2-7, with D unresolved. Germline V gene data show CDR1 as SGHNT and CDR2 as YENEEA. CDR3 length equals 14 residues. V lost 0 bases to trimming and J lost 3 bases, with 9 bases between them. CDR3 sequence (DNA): TGTGCCAGCAGCTTAGAGCGTGCAGGCTACGAGCAGTACTTC. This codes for CASSLERAGYEQYF.

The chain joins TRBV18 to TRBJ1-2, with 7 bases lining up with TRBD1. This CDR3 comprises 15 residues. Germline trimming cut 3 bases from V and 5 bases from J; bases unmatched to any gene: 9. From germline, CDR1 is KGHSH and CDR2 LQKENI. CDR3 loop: CASSPSGQTPYGYTF. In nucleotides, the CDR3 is TGTGCCAGCTCACCCTCGGGACAGACCCCTTATGGCTACACCTTC.